One sample yielded the 30 T cell receptor beta chains listed below, sequenced in a study of T-cell reconstitution after alpha-beta-depleted transplantation in children. Construction of the TCRbeta library involved unique molecular identifiers. TCRdb reprocessed the PCR reads with MiXCR, giving one entry per CDR3 protein. Found here are about 360,000 distinct CDR3 sequences, 10% to 15% of them singletons; the top ten hold roughly 4.3%. The starting material was PBMCs, obtained from the stem cell graft. The receptors shown here come from a human donor who donated a stem cell graft to a child with Fanconi anemia.

A few counts support this clonotype. J is TRBJ1-2 and V is TRBV6-1; TRBD1 might be the D (5 bases). This CDR3 is 14 amino acids long. V was cut by 6 bases and J by 4 bases, with 15 bases left in between. CDR1 and CDR2 (germline): MNHNS, SASEGT. CDR3: CASSPKTGLYGYTF. DNA for the CDR3: TGTGCCAGCAGCCCTAAAACAGGACTCTATGGCTACACCTTC.

In the case of this clonotype: A much larger clone lies a single base off, so this may be a read error. J is TRBJ2-1 and V is TRBV5-5; D not resolved. Looked up from germline, CDR1 is SGHKS and CDR2 is YYEKEE (reference sequence). This CDR3 contains 14 residues. V dropped 7 bases and J dropped 0 bases, with 11 bases sitting between them. CDR3 region: CASGHGRSYNEQFF. DNA of the CDR3: TGTGCCAGCGGCCATGGGCGCTCCTACAATGAGCAGTTCTTC. The full variable domain, its missing parts supplied by reference TRBV5-5 and TRBJ2-1, is DAGVTQSPTHLIKTRGQQVTLRCSPISGHKSVSWYQQVLGQGPQFIFQYYEKEERGRGNFPDRFSARQFPNYSSELNVNALLLGDSALYLCASGHGRSYNEQFFGPGTRLTVL.

This clonotype came up many times. This rearrangement joins TRBV21-1 to TRBJ2-5. TRBV21-1 is assigned pseudogene status. The CDR3 spans 9 residues. The CDR3 sequence: CASEETQYF. The CDR3 DNA sequence: TGTGCCAGCGAAGAGACCCAGTACTTC.

The sample holds a few counts of this clonotype. The CDR3 sequence is CASSYPVGETQYF. In DNA form, the CDR3 reads TGTGCCAGCAGCTACCCGGTAGGGGAGACCCAGTACTTC. The chain links TRBV6-5 to TRBJ2-5, with unresolved D. This CDR3 comprises 13 residues. From germline, CDR1 is MNHEY and CDR2 SVGAGI. The germline V and J ends were trimmed by 6 bases and 5 bases, with 13 bases remaining between them.

The CDR3 nucleotides read TGTGCCAGCAGTTCGACGGACAGGGGAAAATACGAGCAGTACTTC. Encoded protein: CASSSTDRGKYEQYF. V gene TRBV12-3 or TRBV12-4 combines with J gene TRBJ2-7, with 9 bases that match TRBD1. This CDR3 spans 15 amino acids. The ends lost 4 bases at V and 4 bases at J; junction bases unmatched: 8.

This clonotype was observed a handful of times. The chain employs TRBV29-1 and TRBJ1-1; 7 bases agree with TRBD1. Germline CDR1 is SQVTM and CDR2 is ANQGSEA. The length of the CDR3 is 14 residues. Trimming at V came to 6 bases and at J to 5 bases, leaving 12 bases not matched to a gene. CDR3 protein: CSVKTSTGLTEAFF. The DNA of the CDR3 is TGCAGCGTCAAAACGTCGACAGGGTTAACTGAAGCTTTCTTT.

This chain joins TRBV10-2 and TRBJ1-1; D is unresolved. The CDR3 runs to 16 residues. The V gene's germline CDR1 is WSHSY and CDR2 SAAADI. The germline V and J ends were trimmed by 6 bases and 0 bases, with 17 bases remaining between them. The CDR3 is CASSAIGITLNTEAFF. The DNA of the CDR3 is TGCGCCAGCAGCGCTATCGGCATTACCCTGAACACTGAAGCTTTCTTT.

The CDR3 region is CSVGGYRDYRLQETQYF. For the CDR3, the DNA is TGCAGCGTTGGGGGGTACCGGGACTACAGACTTCAAGAGACCCAGTACTTC. The genes are TRBV29-1 and TRBJ2-5, with TRBD2 identical over 7 bases. The CDR3 totals 17 residues. The germline CDR1 and CDR2 sequences are SQVTM and ANQGSEA. J lost 2 bases, V lost 4 bases, and 16 bases had no gene match.

In its sample, this clonotype was seen a few times. The V and J genes are TRBV5-4 and TRBJ2-2, with 11 bases fitting TRBD2. CDR1 is SGHNT and CDR2 is YYREEE in the germline V gene (reference sequence). The V and J ends lost 4 bases and 6 bases, in that order; junction bases with no gene match: 8. CDR3 length: 16 amino acids. The CDR3 sequence: CASSHRLAGGSGELFF. The CDR3 nucleotides read TGTGCCAGCAGCCATCGGCTAGCGGGGGGTTCCGGGGAGCTGTTTTTT.

This clonotype was picked up many times. The V and J genes are TRBV6-5 and TRBJ1-1; no reliable D call. Between the trimmed V and J ends, which lost 3 bases and 1 base, there was a span of 6 bases. The CDR3 runs 13 residues. Germline V gives CDR1 MNHEY, CDR2 SVGAGI. The CDR3 coding sequence is TGTGCCAGCAGTTATAGTTGGAACACTGAAGCTTTCTTT. The encoded protein is CASSYSWNTEAFF.

This clonotype was detected many times. This sequence joins TRBV20-1 and TRBJ2-1; possible D gene TRBD2, 5 bases. Germline CDR1 and CDR2: DFQATT and SNEGSKA (reference sequence). Trimming cost V 3 bases and J 6 bases, with 12 bases left between them. The CDR3 totals 13 residues. The CDR3 spells CSASISVGNEQFF. CDR3 DNA sequence: TGCAGTGCTAGCATTAGCGTAGGCAATGAGCAGTTCTTC.

This clonotype was picked up a small number of times. CDR3 amino acids: CASSPPGHSETQYF. Here the CDR3 DNA reads TGTGCCAGCTCACCACCGGGACACTCCGAGACCCAGTACTTC. This chain links TRBV18 with TRBJ2-5; weak D call: TRBD1 (6 bases). The germline V and J ends were trimmed by 0 bases and 5 bases, with 10 bases remaining between them. The CDR3 loop spans 14 amino acids. Per germline, CDR1 KGHSH and CDR2 LQKENI. The full variable domain, in which reference TRBV18 and TRBJ2-5 provide the parts outside the CDR3, is NAGVMQNPRHLVRRRGQEARLRCSPMKGHSHVYWYRQLPEEGLKFMVYLQKENIIDESGMPKERFSAEFPKEGPSILRIQQVVRGDSAAYFCASSPPGHSETQYFGPGTRLLVL.

This clonotype came up many times. The chain links TRBV5-1 to TRBJ2-1; 8 bases are a match to TRBD2. The CDR3 is 15 amino acids. V dropped 4 bases and J dropped 8; count of bases not matched to a gene: 11. Germline V gene sequence: CDR1 SGHRS, CDR2 YFSETQ. Here the CDR3 reads CASSPGGATMYEQFF. The CDR3, as DNA: TGCGCCAGCAGCCCCGGGGGGGCCACTATGTATGAGCAGTTCTTC.

This clonotype was seen ten or more times. The CDR3 coding sequence is TGTGCCAGCAGCCAAGATCGAAGGCAGGCGATTTTGGAGACCCAGTACTTC. Translated: CASSQDRRQAILETQYF. This rearrangement joins TRBV14 to TRBJ2-5; D remains unclear. The germline V gene encodes CDR1 SGHDN and CDR2 FVKESK. The ends were cut back, 0 bases at V and 5 bases at J, with 19 bases in the middle. CDR3 length: 17 residues.

The V call is TRBV29-1, the J call TRBJ2-5; D possibly corresponds to TRBD2 (6 bases). The CDR3 totals 15 residues. Trimming took off 7 bases at V and 3 bases at J, with 21 bases between the two ends. The germline gives CDR1 SQVTM, CDR2 ANQGSEA. This CDR3 reads CSATAGGTAKETQYF. The CDR3 nucleotides are TGCAGCGCAACTGCGGGCGGGACGGCTAAAGAGACCCAGTACTTC.

This clonotype was seen a few times. The V call is TRBV5-1, the J call TRBJ1-4, with D hard to call. Trimming cost V 7 bases and J 4 bases, with 11 bases left between them. Germline-derived CDR1 and CDR2 are SGHRS and YFSETQ. This CDR3 region has 13 residues. The CDR3 reads CASADTGNEKLFF. The CDR3 DNA sequence: TGCGCCAGCGCCGACACGGGTAATGAAAAACTGTTTTTT. Drawing the rest from reference TRBV5-1 and TRBJ1-4, the complete variable domain is KAGVTQTPRYLIKTRGQQVTLSCSPISGHRSVSWYQQTPGQGLQFLFEYFSETQRNKGNFPGRFSGRQFSNSRSEMNVSTLELGDSALYLCASADTGNEKLFFGSGTQLSVL.

This clonotype appeared a few times. This chain's CDR3 is CASSRTSGGRYEQFF. The CDR3 bases are TGTGCCAGCAGTCGGACTAGCGGGGGGCGGTATGAGCAGTTCTTC. This chain connects TRBV6-5 to TRBJ2-1; 14 nucleotides agree with TRBD2. The V gene's germline CDR1 is MNHEY and CDR2 SVGAGI. With V trimmed by 5 bases and J by 8 bases, 5 bases remained unmatched. The CDR3 contains 15 residues.

This clonotype was picked up a small number of times. The rearrangement joins TRBV6-5 to TRBJ1-2; D gene unclear. Trimming cost V 5 bases and J 7 bases, with 8 bases left between them. The CDR3 runs to 11 residues. Germline lookup yields CDR1 MNHEY and CDR2 SVGAGI. In DNA, the CDR3 is TGTGCCAGCAGTGGGGTGGGTGGCTACACCTTC. Translating it yields CASSGVGGYTF.

There are many counts of this clonotype. The CDR3 loop is CASSPGGSSYEQYV. The CDR3 DNA reads TGTGCCAGCAGCCCTGGGGGTAGCTCCTACGAGCAGTACGTC. The chain joins TRBV7-9 to TRBJ2-7; possibly TRBD1 or TRBD2 for D (5 bases each). The CDR3 has 14 amino acids. V was clipped by 5 bases and J by 0 bases, with 11 bases between them. Germline V gives CDR1 SEHNR, CDR2 FQNEAQ (reference sequence).

In its sample, this clonotype was seen many times. The genes are TRBV6-1 and TRBJ1-5; D unresolved. The length of the CDR3 is 15 residues. V was trimmed by 0 bases and J by 0 bases, leaving 6 bases between them. Germline lookup yields CDR1 MNHNS and CDR2 SASEGT. The CDR3 sequence: CASSEAPYSNQPQHF. Here the CDR3 DNA reads TGTGCCAGCAGTGAAGCTCCCTATAGCAATCAGCCCCAGCATTTT.

A few counts support this clonotype. CDR3 loop: CASSLTTITSYEQYV. The CDR3 bases are TGTGCCAGCAGCCTCACAACAATTACCTCCTACGAGCAGTACGTC. The chain recombines TRBV7-2 with TRBJ2-7, with D hard to call. The V gene lost 5 bases and the J gene lost 0 bases, with 14 bases spanning the gap. CDR1 is SGHTA, CDR2 FQGNSA, per germline. The length of the CDR3 is 15 residues.

Regarding this clonotype: One end of the junction fails to match germline, which may point to a read error. The genes are TRBV7-2 and TRBJ2-3; TRBD2 matches at 12 bases. The CDR3 extends over 16 amino acids. CDR1 is SGHTA and CDR2 is FQGNSA in the germline V gene. The CDR3 reads CASSLAGGPRTDTQYF. The CDR3 region has the DNA TGTGCCAGCAGCCTAGCGGGGGGGCCGCGCACAGATACGCAGTATTTT.

This chain connects TRBV28 to TRBJ2-1; no firm D call. From germline, CDR1 is MDHEN and CDR2 SYDVKM. Trimming left V 6 bases short and J 1 base short, with 13 bases between. CDR3 length: 15 amino acids. The CDR3 nucleotides are TGTGCCAGCAGAGCTGGGATGAGGTCCTACAATGAGCAGTTCTTC. This codes for CASRAGMRSYNEQFF.

At least ten counts were recorded for this clonotype. The V call is TRBV14, the J call TRBJ2-1; no clear D. Germline CDR1 is SGHDN and CDR2 is FVKESK. Trimming stripped 1 base from V and 0 bases from J, with 4 bases between. This CDR3 is 14 amino acids long. As DNA, the CDR3 is TGTGCCAGCAGCCAAGTTGGCTCCTACAATGAGCAGTTCTTC. It translates to CASSQVGSYNEQFF.

V usage is TRBV10-3 and J usage is TRBJ2-1; 11 nucleotides agree with TRBD2. The CDR3 length is 17 residues. The V gene end was trimmed by 7 bases and the J gene end by 4 bases; junction bases not matched to a gene: 12. CDR1 is ENHRY, CDR2 SYGVKD, per germline. The CDR3: CAIMTAPTSGGYNEQFF. CDR3 DNA: TGTGCCATCATGACAGCTCCAACTAGCGGGGGTTACAATGAGCAGTTCTTC.

The chain is built from TRBV28 and TRBJ1-2; 7 bases map to TRBD1. Germline V gives CDR1 MDHEN, CDR2 SYDVKM. V lost 7 bases to trimming and J lost 2 bases; unmatched junction nucleotides: 7. CDR3 length equals 14 residues. Here the CDR3 reads CASTQETGNYGYTF. The CDR3 coding sequence is TGTGCCAGCACCCAGGAGACAGGGAACTATGGCTACACCTTC.

This chain's CDR3 is CASSSTWGVEQFF. DNA of the CDR3: TGTGCCAGCAGCTCTACCTGGGGGGTTGAGCAGTTCTTC. The V call is TRBV11-2, the J call TRBJ2-1; D might be TRBD2 (6 bases). Per the germline V gene, CDR1 is SGHAT and CDR2 is FQNNGV. CDR3 length: 13 amino acids. Deletions cut 4 bases from V and 9 bases from J, with 13 bases between.

This clonotype was observed many times. The gene calls are TRBV7-2 and TRBJ2-3; D may be TRBD2 (6 bases). The germline gives CDR1 SGHTA, CDR2 FQGNSA. V dropped 4 bases and J dropped 1 base, with 12 bases sitting between them. The length of the CDR3 is 15 residues. CDR3 sequence (DNA): TGTGCCAGCAGCTCAACCGGGACTCGCACAGATACGCAGTATTTT. Translating gives CASSSTGTRTDTQYF.

This clonotype was recorded many times. V is TRBV12-5 and J is TRBJ2-7; no firm D call. The CDR3 has 13 residues. CDR1 is LGHNT and CDR2 is FRNRAP in the germline V gene. V lost 1 base and J 2 bases, leaving 6 bases between the germline ends. CDR3 nucleotide sequence: TGTGCTAGTGGTTTGGACACCCCCTACGAGCAGTACTTC. Protein sequence: CASGLDTPYEQYF.

The gene calls are TRBV5-1 and TRBJ2-2; D perhaps matches TRBD1 (6 bases). The CDR3 runs 15 residues. CDR1 is SGHRS, CDR2 YFSETQ, per germline. V was trimmed by 4 bases and J by 7 bases, leaving 17 bases between them. CDR3 coding DNA: TGCGCCAGCAGCAGTGAGACAGGCCTTGGCGGGGAGCTGTTTTTT. It translates to CASSSETGLGGELFF.